This T cell receptor beta chain was obtained from a study of regulatory T cells in long-lasting Graves disease. Regarding the study as a whole: It was in persistent disease that TRBV28, TRBJ1-2 and TRBJ2-5 were favored.

V was cut by 8 bases and J by 0 bases, with 12 bases left in between. Germline values: CDR1 ENHRY, CDR2 SYGVKD. The CDR3 sequence is 14 residues long. Time point described: newly diagnosed GD, antithyroid drugs for less than 3 months. RNA isolated from PBMCs was used to make the TCR library. Arm-PCR of CDR3 regions with iRepertoire HTBI primers generated TCR beta libraries. TCRdb re-called the multiplex PCR reads through MiXCR, storing one row per CDR3 protein. The top ten hold roughly 8% of the sample, which has hundreds of thousands of distinct CDR3 sequences, approximately 16% seen once. This clonotype was seen only a few times. The antigen is undetermined. These same records also appear under a second study, on T cells in Graves' hyperthyroidism and ophthalmopathy. This second study notes: Most thyroid-expanded clonotypes above 0.001 were also found in blood.

The input for sequencing was peripheral blood mononuclear cells (PBMCs), taken at new diagnosis, from a patient treated with antithyroid drugs. The clonotype was recovered from a woman in her 40s with Graves disease. V is TRBV10-3 and J is TRBJ2-3; perhaps TRBD2 as D (6 bases). The CDR3 region has the DNA TGTGCCATCCAACATGGGACTAGCACAGATACGCAGTATTTT. Protein: CAIQHGTSTDTQYF.